This passage covers 4 T cell receptor beta chains from one sample sequenced in a study of control samples from healthy donors and cancer patients. Sequencing was performed with immunoSEQ multiplex PCR; in TCRdb, only in-frame clones are kept and a portion is missing. Of approximately 170,000 clones listed, approximately 90% are singletons. Sequenced input: blood. These TCRs come from a woman in her thirties in good health.

The rearrangement links TRBV10-3 to TRBJ2-2; 11 bases line up with TRBD2. CDR3 length: 17 amino acids. The junction had 9 bases not matched to a gene; V was cut back by 4 bases and J by 5 bases. Germline CDR1 ENHRY, CDR2 SYGVKD. The CDR3 nucleotides are TGTGCCATCAGTGCAGGTAGCGGGAGGGCCAGTACCGGGGAGCTGTTTTTT. Protein: CAISAGSGRASTGELFF.

This clone has just one count. The gene calls are TRBV5-6 and TRBJ2-4; 14 positions agree with TRBD2. The CDR3 is made up of 18 amino acids. Germline CDR1 and CDR2: SGHDT and YYEEEE. Losses at the gene ends were 4 bases for V and 3 bases for J; bases not matched to a gene: 9. The CDR3 is CASSKTSGRAGVKNIQYF. DNA of the CDR3: TGTGCCAGCAGCAAGACTAGCGGGAGGGCCGGAGTCAAAAACATTCAGTACTTC. The variable domain in full, completed from reference TRBV5-6 and TRBJ2-4, reads DAGVTQSPTHLIKTRGQQVTLRCSPKSGHDTVSWYQQALGQGPQFIFQYYEEEERQRGNFPDRFSGHQFPNYSSELNVNALLLGDSALYLCASSKTSGRAGVKNIQYFGAGTRLSVL.

The CDR3 DNA sequence: TGTGCCAGCAGTTTGGCAGGGCAGTTAGTGCAGCCCCAGCATTTT. This encodes CASSLAGQLVQPQHF. The chain couples TRBV28 to TRBJ1-5; possibly TRBD1 for D (5 bases). Germline V CDR1 and CDR2: MDHEN, SYDVKM. V dropped 3 bases and J dropped 7 bases, with 16 bases sitting between them. The CDR3 runs 15 residues.

The chain uses TRBV6-5 and TRBJ1-2; weak D call: TRBD1 (6 bases). This CDR3 spans 13 amino acids. V was clipped by 5 bases and J by 4 bases, with 11 bases between them. Germline V gene sequence: CDR1 MNHEY, CDR2 SVGAGI. The CDR3 region has the DNA TGTGCCAGCAGTCCGGACAGCGGCTATGGCTACACCTTC. Translating it yields CASSPDSGYGYTF.